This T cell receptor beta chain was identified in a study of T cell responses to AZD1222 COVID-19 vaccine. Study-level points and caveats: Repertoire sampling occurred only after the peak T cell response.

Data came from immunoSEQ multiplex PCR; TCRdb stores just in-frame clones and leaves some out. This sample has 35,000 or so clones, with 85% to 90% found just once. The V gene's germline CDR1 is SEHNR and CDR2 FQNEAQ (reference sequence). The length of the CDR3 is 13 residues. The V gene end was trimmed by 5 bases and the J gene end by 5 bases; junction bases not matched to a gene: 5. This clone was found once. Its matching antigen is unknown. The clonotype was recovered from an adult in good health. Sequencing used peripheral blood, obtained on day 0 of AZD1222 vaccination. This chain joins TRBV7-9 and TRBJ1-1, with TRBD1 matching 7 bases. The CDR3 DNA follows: TGTGCCAGCAGCCAAACAGGGGAAACTGAAGCTTTCTTT. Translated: CASSQTGETEAFF.